This record concerns one T cell receptor beta chain sequence. The antigen remains undetermined. This sample is part of a study of T cell responses to AZD1222 COVID-19 vaccine. Measured with immunoSEQ multiplex PCR; TCRdb has only the in-frame clones, and not every one. The data contain around 270,000 clones, 90% to 95% of them singletons. Timing groups of about 4 and about 12 weeks for second doses were pooled. Points from the study as a whole: Repertoire sampling was restricted to post-peak T cell response timepoints.

The sequenced sample was peripheral blood, obtained 28 days after the second AZD1222 dose. The source is an adult who received the AZD1222 COVID-19 vaccine.

The CDR3 DNA reads as TGTGCCAGCAGCCCCGGACAGGGAAACACTGAAGCTTTCTTT. Translating gives CASSPGQGNTEAFF. The rearrangement uses TRBV7-6 and TRBJ1-1; 8 bases are shared with TRBD1. V was clipped by 5 bases and J by 2 bases; unmatched bases: 4. CDR3 length equals 14 residues. Germline loops: CDR1 SGHVS, CDR2 FNYEAQ. Looking up the rest from reference TRBV7-6 and TRBJ1-1 gives the full variable domain: GAGVSQSPRYKVTKRGQDVALRCDPISGHVSLYWYRQALGQGPEFLTYFNYEAQQDKSGLPNDRFSAERPEGSISTLTIQRTEQRDSAMYRCASSPGQGNTEAFFGQGTRLTVV.